This T cell receptor beta chain was identified in a study of sequential checkpoint blockade in melanoma. The CDR3 is made up of 11 amino acids. Trimming stripped 3 bases from V and 9 bases from J, with 9 bases between. Germline V gene data show CDR1 as DFQATT and CDR2 as SNEGSKA (reference sequence). The repertoire was sequenced with immunoSEQ multiplex PCR; TCRdb's copy has only in-frame clones and lacks some. The sample yields 25,000 to 35,000 clones, around nine tenths seen once. Treatment here: randomized to nivolumab then ipilimumab (arm A) or the reverse (arm B). PBMC sorting kept live CD3+CD8+ cells without CD19 or CD56.

This TCR came from a human donor with melanoma. The sample here was CD8+ T cells sorted from blood (inferred from file names), taken from a patient given nivolumab and ipilimumab in sequence. The rearrangement links TRBV20-1 to TRBJ1-5; the D gene is possibly TRBD1 (5 bases). Here the CDR3 reads CSASMGGPQHF. In DNA form, the CDR3 reads TGCAGTGCTAGCATGGGGGGGCCCCAGCATTTT.